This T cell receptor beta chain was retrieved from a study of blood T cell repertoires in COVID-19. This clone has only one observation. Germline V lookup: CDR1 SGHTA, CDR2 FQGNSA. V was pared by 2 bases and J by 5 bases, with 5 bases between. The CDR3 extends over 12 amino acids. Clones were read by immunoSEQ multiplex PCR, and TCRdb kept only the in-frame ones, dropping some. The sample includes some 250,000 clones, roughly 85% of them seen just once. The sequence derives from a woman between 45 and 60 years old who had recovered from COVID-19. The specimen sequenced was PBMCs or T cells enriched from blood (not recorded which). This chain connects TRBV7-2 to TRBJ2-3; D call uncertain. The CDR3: CASSLNGDTQYF. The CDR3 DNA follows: TGTGCCAGCAGCTTAAACGGAGATACGCAGTATTTT.